Following are 25 T cell receptor beta chains from one sample sequenced in a study of blood T cell repertoires in COVID-19 (dated by TCRdb to the early 2020s). The method was the immunoSEQ multiplex PCR assay. In its TCRdb copy, this immuneACCESS table keeps in-frame sequences only and misses some clones. Where compared with another copy, unresolved V genes explain less than half of these, and the others have no known cause. The sample table records approximately 180,000 clones; approximately 80% of these occur just once. The top ten hold more than 4% of the sample. The specimen was PBMCs or T cells enriched from blood (not recorded which). The receptor source for this set is a woman in her sixties or seventies with acute COVID-19.

The chain couples TRBV19 to TRBJ1-4, with D hard to call. The CDR3 has 14 amino acids. Germline CDR1 reads LNHDA; CDR2 reads SQIVND (reference sequence). Trimming left V 3 bases short and J 8 bases short, with 13 bases between. CDR3 sequence (DNA): TGTGCCAGTAGTATCGTAGCAGCCGCCGAAAAACTGTTTTTT. As protein: CASSIVAAAEKLFF.

The chain couples TRBV5-1 to TRBJ1-1; 8 bases agree with TRBD1. Per germline, CDR1 SGHRS and CDR2 YFSETQ. This CDR3 contains 14 residues. J lost 1 base, V lost 5 bases, and 4 bases had no gene match. CDR3 loop: CASRIDRGNTEAFF. For the CDR3, the DNA is TGCGCCAGCAGGATAGACAGGGGGAACACTGAAGCTTTCTTT.

The chain is built from TRBV10-3 and TRBJ2-7, with 10 positions matching TRBD1. CDR1 is ENHRY and CDR2 is SYGVKD in the germline V gene. The CDR3 covers 16 residues. V shed 5 bases and J 0 bases; nucleotides not matched to a gene: 7. The CDR3 region has the DNA TGTGCCATCAGTCCGTCGGACAGGGGGGGCTCCTACGAGCAGTACTTC. Translated, it gives CAISPSDRGGSYEQYF.

This clone came up once. This sequence joins TRBV6-6 and TRBJ2-3, with TRBD1 matching 12 bases. The CDR3 has 17 residues. V lost 5 bases and J lost 3; bases outside the gene matches: 9. Looked up from germline, CDR1 is MNHNY and CDR2 is SVGAGI (reference sequence). The CDR3 loop reads CASSPGQGARRTDTQYF. CDR3 coding DNA: TGTGCCAGCAGTCCGGGACAGGGGGCGCGAAGGACAGATACGCAGTATTTT.

V usage is TRBV27 and J usage is TRBJ1-2; D is uncertain. Germline V lookup: CDR1 MNHEY, CDR2 SMNVEV (reference sequence). Trimming removed 4 bases at V and 1 base at J, with 4 bases between. The CDR3 totals 12 residues. The CDR3 sequence: CASSSGNYGYTF. The DNA for the CDR3 is TGTGCCAGCAGTTCGGGTAACTATGGCTACACCTTC.

The V and J genes are TRBV7-8 and TRBJ1-5; no clear D gene. Trimming removed 1 base from V and 1 base from J, with 8 bases in between. Germline CDR1 and CDR2: SGHVS and FQNEAQ. The CDR3 consists of 15 residues. The CDR3, as DNA: TGTGCCAGCAGCTTAGTTACAACGAGCAATCAGCCCCAGCATTTT. Translated: CASSLVTTSNQPQHF.

A word on this clone: Other nucleotide sequences in the sample specify the same CDR3. The J gene is TRBJ1-2, the V gene TRBV4-3; D is uncertain. Germline V gene lookup returns CDR1 LGHNA and CDR2 YSLEER. The length of the CDR3 is 14 residues. Trimming took 0 bases from V and 3 from J, leaving 8 bases between them. This chain's CDR3 is CASSQETGDYGYTF. In DNA form, the CDR3 reads TGCGCCAGCAGCCAAGAAACCGGTGACTATGGCTACACCTTC.

Notes on this clone: The junction differs from germline at one of its ends, possibly a read error. The chain is built from TRBV6-6 and TRBJ1-2; D is possibly TRBD1 (5 bases). This CDR3 is 15 amino acids long. The germline gives CDR1 MNHNY, CDR2 SVGAGI (reference sequence). The CDR3 is CASRYSGGGDYGYTF. Written as DNA, the CDR3 is TGTGCCAGCAGATACTCCGGGGGAGGGGACTATGGCTACACCTTC.

This chain connects TRBV7-2 to TRBJ2-4; 8 bases are a match to TRBD2. CDR1 and CDR2 (germline): SGHTA, FQGNSA. The CDR3 is made up of 15 amino acids. Losses at the gene ends were 3 bases for V and 5 bases for J; bases not matched to a gene: 6. The CDR3 sequence is CASSLASGGQNIQYF. The CDR3 coding sequence is TGTGCCAGCAGCTTGGCCAGCGGGGGCCAAAACATTCAGTACTTC. Full variable domain (missing parts from reference TRBV7-2 and TRBJ2-4): GAGVSQSPSNKVTEKGKDVELRCDPISGHTALYWYRQSLGQGLEFLIYFQGNSAPDKSGLPSDRFSAERTGGSVSTLTIQRTQQEDSAVYLCASSLASGGQNIQYFGAGTRLSVL.

The chain combines TRBV7-9 with TRBJ2-4, with D maybe TRBD2 (5 bases). CDR3 size: 12 residues. Germline-derived CDR1 and CDR2 are SEHNR and FQNEAQ (reference sequence). V lost 5 bases, J lost 9 bases, and 11 bases lay in between. The CDR3 bases are TGTGCCAGCAGCCAAGAAGGAGGCATTCAGTACTTC. It is translated as CASSQEGGIQYF.

This clone was counted between two and nine times. The chain couples TRBV5-1 to TRBJ1-3; the D gene is possibly TRBD1 (5 bases). This CDR3 is 16 amino acids long. Germline values: CDR1 SGHRS, CDR2 YFSETQ. V gave up 0 bases and J gave up 0 bases, with 10 bases separating them. CDR3 amino acids: CASSLDRIYSGNTIYF. Here the CDR3 DNA reads TGCGCCAGCAGCTTGGACAGGATTTACTCTGGAAACACCATATATTTT.

J is TRBJ2-3 and V is TRBV7-2, with D possibly matching TRBD2 (6 bases). V shed 3 bases and J shed 4 bases, with 14 bases lying between them. Germline CDR1 is SGHTA and CDR2 is FQGNSA. CDR3 size: 15 residues. CDR3 sequence reads: CASSFQSGGADTQYF. The CDR3 bases are TGTGCCAGCAGCTTCCAGAGCGGAGGGGCAGATACGCAGTATTTT.

The rearrangement links TRBV6-5 to TRBJ1-2; TRBD1 might be the D (5 bases). The V gene lost 5 bases and the J gene lost 4 bases, with 17 bases spanning the gap. CDR3 length equals 15 residues. The V gene's germline CDR1 is MNHEY and CDR2 SVGAGI. The CDR3: CASSRARQGGYGYTF. CDR3 coding DNA: TGTGCCAGCAGTCGGGCCCGGCAGGGCGGCTATGGCTACACCTTC.

The chain uses TRBV10-3 and TRBJ1-6; possibly TRBD1 for D (6 bases). The germline CDR1 and CDR2 sequences are ENHRY and SYGVKD. Trimming took 6 bases from V and 9 from J, leaving 9 bases between them. The length of the CDR3 is 12 residues. The CDR3 sequence is CAIRGDISPLHF. In nucleotides, the CDR3 is TGTGCCATCAGGGGGGACATTTCACCCCTCCACTTT.

The chain couples TRBV5-4 to TRBJ2-1, with D unresolved. The germline V gene encodes CDR1 SGHNT and CDR2 YYREEE (reference sequence). V was trimmed by 2 bases and J by 7 bases, leaving 4 bases between them. The CDR3 is 11 amino acids. CDR3 bases: TGTGCCAGCAGCTTACGGAATGAGCAGTTCTTC. Its protein is CASSLRNEQFF.

The chain couples TRBV19 to TRBJ1-1; D possibly corresponds to TRBD1 (6 bases). The CDR3 totals 13 residues. V was trimmed by 7 bases and J by 3 bases, leaving 12 bases between them. Germline V gene data show CDR1 as LNHDA and CDR2 as SQIVND (reference sequence). DNA for the CDR3: TGTGCCAGTACCATGGGGGCGGACACTGAAGCTTTCTTT. It yields the protein CASTMGADTEAFF.

CDR3 region: CASSPLTGRKTEAFF. In DNA, the CDR3 is TGTGCCAGCAGCCCCTTGACAGGGAGAAAGACTGAAGCTTTCTTT. The chain combines TRBV7-6 with TRBJ1-1; 7 nucleotides agree with TRBD1. CDR3 length: 15 amino acids. The junction had 11 bases not matched to a gene; V was cut back by 5 bases and J by 5 bases. Looked up from germline, CDR1 is SGHVS and CDR2 is FNYEAQ.

The rearrangement uses TRBV7-9 and TRBJ1-5; D call uncertain. Germline V gene lookup returns CDR1 SEHNR and CDR2 FQNEAQ (reference sequence). V shed 5 bases and J shed 3 bases, with 14 bases lying between them. The CDR3 has 15 residues. The CDR3 sequence is CASSPPMGNNQPQHF. The CDR3 nucleotides are TGTGCCAGCAGCCCACCTATGGGCAACAATCAGCCCCAGCATTTT.

The rearrangement joins TRBV7-2 to TRBJ2-7, with a weak D call TRBD2 (7 bases). The V gene lost 5 bases and the J gene lost 1 base, with 18 bases spanning the gap. CDR3 size: 16 residues. The germline V gene encodes CDR1 SGHTA and CDR2 FQGNSA. The CDR3 coding sequence is TGTGCCAGCAGCCCCCCCGGGGCGGGGGCGTCCTACGAGCAGTACTTC. It translates to CASSPPGAGASYEQYF.

The rearrangement links TRBV27 to TRBJ1-5; TRBD1 is a possible D gene (6 bases). This CDR3 has 14 residues. The V gene lost 6 bases and the J gene lost 2 bases, with 11 bases spanning the gap. Looked up from germline, CDR1 is MNHEY and CDR2 is SMNVEV (reference sequence). The CDR3 bases are TGTGCCAGCAGAAGGGGGGGGCGCAATCAGCCCCAGCATTTT. Translation gives CASRRGGRNQPQHF.

A few counts support this clone. The genes are TRBV28 and TRBJ1-4; 9 nucleotides match TRBD1. CDR1 MDHEN and CDR2 SYDVKM come from the germline V gene. This CDR3 contains 13 residues. Here the CDR3 DNA reads TGTGCTTCAACAGGGGGCCCGCATGAAAAACTGTTTTTT. It encodes CASTGGPHEKLFF.

The chain is built from TRBV6-2 or TRBV6-3 and TRBJ2-2; TRBD1 is a possible D gene (5 bases). The germline gives CDR1 MNHEY, CDR2 SVGEGT. Trimming removed 4 bases from V and 3 bases from J, with 12 bases in between. CDR3 length: 15 residues. The CDR3 region has the DNA TGTGCCAGCAGTTCCCGGACACCATACACCGGGGAGCTGTTTTTT. As protein: CASSSRTPYTGELFF.

This chain links TRBV7-2 with TRBJ2-7; no clear D. Germline lookup yields CDR1 SGHTA and CDR2 FQGNSA. The V gene lost 2 bases and the J gene lost 1 base, with 6 bases spanning the gap. This CDR3 spans 13 amino acids. CDR3 loop: CASSLKTSYEQYF. DNA for the CDR3: TGTGCCAGCAGCTTAAAGACTTCCTACGAGCAGTACTTC.

This sequence joins TRBV2 and TRBJ2-5; 7 nucleotides match TRBD1. The V gene end was trimmed by 6 bases and the J gene end by 5 bases; junction bases not matched to a gene: 6. This CDR3 has 13 residues. CDR1 and CDR2 (germline): SNHLY, FYNNEI. CDR3 coding DNA: TGTGCCAGCAGCGAAATCAGGGGGGAGACCCAGTACTTC. Its translation: CASSEIRGETQYF.

In its sample, this clone was seen once. This sequence joins TRBV6-4 and TRBJ2-3, with 11 bases that match TRBD2. Germline assignment: CDR1 MRHNA and CDR2 SNTAGT. The V gene end was trimmed by 6 bases and the J gene end by 5 bases; junction bases not matched to a gene: 10. There are 16 residues in the CDR3. As DNA, the CDR3 is TGTGCCAGCAGGAACTCCGGGACTAGCGGCCAAGATACGCAGTATTTT. Amino acids: CASRNSGTSGQDTQYF.